This T cell receptor beta chain was captured by sequencing in a study of regulatory T cells in long-lasting Graves disease. General study points: Persistent disease was characterized by preferential usage of TRBV28, TRBJ1-2 and TRBJ2-5. Owing to a sample size that was small, accuracy may have been reduced.

Time point here: persistent/refractory GD, antithyroid drugs over 5 years with positive TRAb. The TCR library was made from RNA that had been extracted from PBMCs in TRIzol. From each patient, 8 to 10 milliliters of peripheral blood was drawn and collected into an EDTA anticoagulant tube. Germline CDR1 reads SGHAT; CDR2 reads FQNNGV. The CDR3 is 12 residues long. V lost 3 bases, J lost 6 bases, and 8 bases lay in between. This clonotype showed up many times. Its specificity is unknown. The authors built TCR beta libraries using iRepertoire HTBI primers and Arm-PCR of CDR3 regions. TCRdb analysed the multiplex PCR reads with MiXCR anew, one entry per CDR3 protein. There are around 340,000 distinct CDR3 sequences in the sample; roughly a fifth occur only once, and 25% to 35% lies in the top ten.

This specimen was peripheral blood mononuclear cells (PBMCs), taken when the disease was refractory, from a patient treated with antithyroid drugs. This sequence joins TRBV11-2 and TRBJ1-2; a possible D gene is TRBD1 (5 bases). The source of this sequence is a female donor with Graves disease. CDR3 bases: TGTGCCAGCAGCTTTGAGGGGAATGGCTACACCTTC. Translating it yields CASSFEGNGYTF.